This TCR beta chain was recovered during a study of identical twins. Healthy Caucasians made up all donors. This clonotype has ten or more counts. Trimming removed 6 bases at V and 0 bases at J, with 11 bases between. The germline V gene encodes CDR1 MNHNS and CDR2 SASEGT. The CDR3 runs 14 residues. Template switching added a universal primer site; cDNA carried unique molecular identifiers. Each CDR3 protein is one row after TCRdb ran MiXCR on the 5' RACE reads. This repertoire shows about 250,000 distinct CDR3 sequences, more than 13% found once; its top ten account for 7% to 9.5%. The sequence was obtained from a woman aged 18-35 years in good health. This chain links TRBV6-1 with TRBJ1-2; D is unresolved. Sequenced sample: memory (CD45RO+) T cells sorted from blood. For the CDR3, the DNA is TGTGCCAGCAGCTCTCAGCAATCTAACTATGGCTACACCTTC. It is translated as CASSSQQSNYGYTF.